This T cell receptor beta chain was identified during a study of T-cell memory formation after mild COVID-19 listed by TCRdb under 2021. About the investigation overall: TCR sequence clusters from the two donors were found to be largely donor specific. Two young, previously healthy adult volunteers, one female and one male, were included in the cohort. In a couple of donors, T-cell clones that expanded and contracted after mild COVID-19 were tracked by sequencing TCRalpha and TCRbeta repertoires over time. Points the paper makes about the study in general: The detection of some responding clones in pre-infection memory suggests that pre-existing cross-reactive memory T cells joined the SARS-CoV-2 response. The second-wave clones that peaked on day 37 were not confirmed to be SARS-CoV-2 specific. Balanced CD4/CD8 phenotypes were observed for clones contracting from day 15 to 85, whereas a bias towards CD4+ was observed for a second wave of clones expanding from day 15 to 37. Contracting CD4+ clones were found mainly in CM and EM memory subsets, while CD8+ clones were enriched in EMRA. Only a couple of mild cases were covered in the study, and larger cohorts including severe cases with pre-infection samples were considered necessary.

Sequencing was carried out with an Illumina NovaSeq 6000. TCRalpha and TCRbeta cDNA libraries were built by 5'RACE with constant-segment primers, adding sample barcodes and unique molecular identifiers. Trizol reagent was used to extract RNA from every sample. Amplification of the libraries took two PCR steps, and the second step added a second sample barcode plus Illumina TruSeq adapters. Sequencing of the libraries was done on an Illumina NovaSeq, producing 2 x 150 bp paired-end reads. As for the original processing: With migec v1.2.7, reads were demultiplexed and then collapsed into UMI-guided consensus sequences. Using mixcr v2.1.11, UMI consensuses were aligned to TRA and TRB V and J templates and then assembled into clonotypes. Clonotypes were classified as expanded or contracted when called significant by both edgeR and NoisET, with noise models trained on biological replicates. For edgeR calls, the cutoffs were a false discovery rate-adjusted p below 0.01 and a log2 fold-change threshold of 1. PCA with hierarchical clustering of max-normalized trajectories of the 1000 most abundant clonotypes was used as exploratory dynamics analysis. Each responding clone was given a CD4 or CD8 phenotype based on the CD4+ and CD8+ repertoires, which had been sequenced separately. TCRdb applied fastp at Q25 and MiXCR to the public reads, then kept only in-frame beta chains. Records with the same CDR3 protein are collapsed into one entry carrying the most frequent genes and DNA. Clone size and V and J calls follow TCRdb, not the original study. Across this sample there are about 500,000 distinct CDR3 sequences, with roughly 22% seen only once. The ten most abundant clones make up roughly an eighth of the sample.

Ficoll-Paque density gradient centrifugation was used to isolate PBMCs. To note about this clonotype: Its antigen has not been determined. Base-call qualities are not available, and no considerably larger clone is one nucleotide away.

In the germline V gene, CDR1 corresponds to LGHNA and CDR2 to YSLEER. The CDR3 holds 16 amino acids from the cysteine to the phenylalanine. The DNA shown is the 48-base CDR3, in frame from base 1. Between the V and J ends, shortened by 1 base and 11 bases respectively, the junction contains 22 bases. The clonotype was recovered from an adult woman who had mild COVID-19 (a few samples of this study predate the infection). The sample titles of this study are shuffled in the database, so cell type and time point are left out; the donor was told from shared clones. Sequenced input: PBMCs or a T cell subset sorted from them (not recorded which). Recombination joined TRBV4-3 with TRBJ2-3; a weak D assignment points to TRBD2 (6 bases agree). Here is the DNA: TGCGCCAGCAGCCAAGTAGGGCGGAGGGGCTTTATAGGGCAGTATTTT. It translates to CASSQVGRRGFIGQYF.